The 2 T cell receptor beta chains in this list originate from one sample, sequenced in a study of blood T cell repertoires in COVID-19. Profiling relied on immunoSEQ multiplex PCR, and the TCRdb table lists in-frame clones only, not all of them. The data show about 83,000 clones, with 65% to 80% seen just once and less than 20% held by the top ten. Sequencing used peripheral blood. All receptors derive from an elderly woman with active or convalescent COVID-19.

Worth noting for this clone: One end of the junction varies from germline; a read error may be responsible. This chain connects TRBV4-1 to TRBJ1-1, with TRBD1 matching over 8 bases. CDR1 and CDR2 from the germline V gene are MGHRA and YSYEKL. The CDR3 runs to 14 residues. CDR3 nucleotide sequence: TGCGCCAGCAGCCAAGTTACTGGGACAGGTCCAATTGCTTGG. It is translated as CASSQVTGTGPIAW.

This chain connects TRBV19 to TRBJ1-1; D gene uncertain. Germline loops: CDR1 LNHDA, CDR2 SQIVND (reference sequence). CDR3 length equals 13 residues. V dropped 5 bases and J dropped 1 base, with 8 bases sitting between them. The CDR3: CASSQIKNTEAFF. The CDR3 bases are TGTGCCAGTAGTCAGATAAAGAACACTGAAGCTTTCTTT.